Reported below is one T cell receptor (beta chain). The antigen is not known. Germline CDR1 and CDR2: MDHEN and SYDVKM. J was trimmed by 2 bases and V by 3 bases; bases with no gene match: 6. This CDR3 contains 17 residues. This record belongs to a study of cytomegalovirus exposure and HLA in healthy donors. Study-wide findings and caveats: 87-base-pair reads could not separate some V segments, including TRBV6-2 and TRBV6-3. Links to common viral pathogens appeared, in a later analysis, for several of the most significant clusters.

In the PCR, 60 Vbeta and 13 Jbeta primers were used. Sequencing used immunoSEQ multiplex PCR; TCRdb keeps in-frame clones, though not all of them. Of 84,000 or so clones listed, about 80% are singletons. The sequencing input was PBMCs. The chain links TRBV28 to TRBJ2-3; the match to TRBD2 covers 12 bases. This TCR came from a male donor in good health and CMV-seronegative. The CDR3, as DNA: TGTGCCAGCAGTTTCCCCGCTAGCGGGGGGGCCACAGATACGCAGTATTTT. This sequence encodes CASSFPASGGATDTQYF.